This entry is about one T cell receptor beta chain. The record originates from a study of T cell changes during pregnancy in multiple sclerosis. Sequencing used immunoSEQ multiplex PCR; TCRdb keeps in-frame clones, though not all of them. The profile covers about 29,000 clones, with about 91% appearing a single time and around 7% taken by the ten largest. The sample here was CD8+ T cells from peripheral blood mononuclear cells, taken after pregnancy. The TCR was taken from a female donor with multiple sclerosis, enrolled in a pregnancy study.

CDR3 amino acids: CASSSDKLAGGTGELFF. The CDR3 DNA follows: TGTGCCAGCAGCTCGGATAAACTAGCGGGAGGAACCGGGGAGCTGTTTTTT. This chain joins TRBV7-6 and TRBJ2-2; 12 bases map to TRBD2. The germline CDR1 and CDR2 sequences are SGHVS and FNYEAQ. The CDR3 runs 17 residues. The V segment lost 4 bases and the J segment 5 bases; nucleotides outside the gene matches: 8.